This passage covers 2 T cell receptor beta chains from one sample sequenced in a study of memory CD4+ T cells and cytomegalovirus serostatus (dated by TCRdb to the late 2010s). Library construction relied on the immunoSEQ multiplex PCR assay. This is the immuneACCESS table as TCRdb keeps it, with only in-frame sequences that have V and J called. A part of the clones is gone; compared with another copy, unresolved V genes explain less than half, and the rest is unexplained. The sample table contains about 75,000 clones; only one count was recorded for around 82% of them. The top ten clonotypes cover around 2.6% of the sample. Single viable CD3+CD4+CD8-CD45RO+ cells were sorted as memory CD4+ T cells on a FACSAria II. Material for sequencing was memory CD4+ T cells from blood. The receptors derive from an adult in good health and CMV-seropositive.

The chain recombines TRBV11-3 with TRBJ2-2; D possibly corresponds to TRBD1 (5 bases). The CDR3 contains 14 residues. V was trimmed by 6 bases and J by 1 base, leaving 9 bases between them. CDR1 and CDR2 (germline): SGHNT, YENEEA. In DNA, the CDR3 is TGTGCCAGCAGTTCGCAGGGGAACACCGGGGAGCTGTTTTTT. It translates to CASSSQGNTGELFF. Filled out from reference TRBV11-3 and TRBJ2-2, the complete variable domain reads EAGVVQSPRYKIIEKKQPVAFWCNPISGHNTLYWYLQNLGQGPELLIRYENEEAVDDSQLPKDRFSAERLKGVDSTLKIQPAELGDSAVYLCASSSQGNTGELFFGEGSRLTVL.

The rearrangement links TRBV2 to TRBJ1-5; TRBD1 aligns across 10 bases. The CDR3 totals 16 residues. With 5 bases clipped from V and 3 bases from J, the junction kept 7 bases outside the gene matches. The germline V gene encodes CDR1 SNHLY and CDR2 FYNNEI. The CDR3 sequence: CASSLRQGADNQPQHF. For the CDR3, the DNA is TGTGCCAGCAGTTTACGACAGGGGGCCGACAATCAGCCCCAGCATTTT.